This T cell receptor (beta chain) was observed in a study of cytomegalovirus exposure and HLA in healthy donors. PCR primers comprised 60 Vbeta and 13 Jbeta primers. Only in-frame clones appear in the TCRdb table, and some are missing; sequencing was by immunoSEQ multiplex PCR. The data hold some 160,000 clones, with 80% to 90% observed a single time. Trimming removed 5 bases at V and 2 bases at J, with 19 bases between. The CDR3 spans 16 residues. Germline V gene sequence: CDR1 MNHNY, CDR2 SVGAGI (reference sequence). Concerning this clone: Its specificity is unknown.

Findings and caveats of the study: Later genetic work tied a missense DCLRE1C variant to beta-chain V and J trimming. By HLA locus, TCR association rates varied in a later analysis, with DRB1 showing the most and HLA-C the fewest.

The sample was PBMCs. J is TRBJ2-7 and V is TRBV6-6, with D perhaps TRBD1 (8 bases). The sequence came from a woman between 35 and 50 years old in good health and CMV-seropositive. The DNA for the CDR3 is TGTGCCAGCAGTCCCCAGGGGGCGGGGGAGACCTACGAGCAGTACTTC. Translating gives CASSPQGAGETYEQYF.